Shown below are 21 T cell receptor beta chains from a single sample sequenced in a study of Graves' ophthalmopathy and Graves' hyperthyroidism (dated by TCRdb to the late 2010s). These reads were obtained on an Illumina HiSeq 2000. TCR beta CDR3 regions were amplified from RNA transcripts for repertoire sequencing. The first round was an RT-PCR using HTBI primers with the Qiagen OneStep RT-PCR kit, and this first round was followed by a second-round multiplex PCR, then size selection and purification. TCRdb redid the processing of the public reads, applying fastp at Q25 and MiXCR, and retained in-frame beta chains. Every entry covers one CDR3 protein and lists the most common genes and DNA from its rows. The sample has about 210,000 distinct CDR3 sequences on record, 25% to 35% of them singletons. In total, the top ten clones hold about 8.2% of the sample. The specimen sequenced was peripheral blood. These receptors were taken from a man aged 50-60 years with Graves' ophthalmopathy. Donor details come from another sample of the same person, matched by shared clones.

This clonotype showed up many times. The chain is built from TRBV28 and TRBJ2-7; 10 bases map to TRBD2. With V trimmed by 3 bases and J by 0 bases, 8 bases remained unmatched. The CDR3 contains 17 residues. The germline CDR1 and CDR2 sequences are MDHEN and SYDVKM. The CDR3 here is CASSFPLTSGDSYEQYF. CDR3 bases: TGTGCCAGCAGTTTCCCTCTCACTAGCGGGGACTCCTACGAGCAGTACTTC. Full variable domain (rest looked up from reference TRBV28 and TRBJ2-7): DVKVTQSSRYLVKRTGEKVFLECVQDMDHENMFWYRQDPGLGLRLIYFSYDVKMKEKGDIPEGYSVSREKKERFSLILESASTNQTSMYLCASSFPLTSGDSYEQYFGPGTRLTVT.

This clonotype was counted many times. In DNA form, the CDR3 reads TGTGCCAGCAGTGCACAGGTGCCCTACGAGCAGTACTTC. It specifies CASSAQVPYEQYF. V is TRBV6-2 or TRBV6-3 and J is TRBJ2-7, with TRBD1 as a possible D gene (5 bases). Germline V gives CDR1 MNHEY, CDR2 SVGEGT. The CDR3 sequence is 13 residues long. The V end was cut by 5 bases, the J end by 2 bases, with 10 bases between.

This clonotype was counted at least ten times. The rearrangement links TRBV28 to TRBJ2-4; 9 positions match TRBD2. The CDR3 is 14 residues long. CDR1 and CDR2 from the germline V gene are MDHEN and SYDVKM. The ends lost 5 bases at V and 1 base at J; junction bases unmatched: 0. The DNA of the CDR3 is TGTGCCAGCAGTAGCGGGGGGGCCAAAAACATTCAGTACTTC. Its translation is CASSSGGAKNIQYF. The complete variable domain, with remaining parts taken from reference TRBV28 and TRBJ2-4, reads DVKVTQSSRYLVKRTGEKVFLECVQDMDHENMFWYRQDPGLGLRLIYFSYDVKMKEKGDIPEGYSVSREKKERFSLILESASTNQTSMYLCASSSGGAKNIQYFGAGTRLSVL.

This clonotype has at least ten counts. The chain recombines TRBV6-2 or TRBV6-3 with TRBJ2-5; D is perhaps TRBD2 (5 bases). This CDR3 is 15 amino acids long. The germline V gene encodes CDR1 MNHEY and CDR2 SVGEGT. Trimming removed 8 bases at V and 1 base at J, with 17 bases between. DNA of the CDR3: TGTGCCAGCGCCGGACTTTCGTACGGCCAAGAGACCCAGTACTTC. This encodes CASAGLSYGQETQYF.

This clonotype came up many times. The chain carries TRBV7-2 and TRBJ1-1; 7 nucleotides match TRBD1. V lost 7 bases, J lost 1 base, and 6 bases stayed unmatched. The V gene's germline CDR1 is SGHTA and CDR2 FQGNSA. The CDR3 spans 14 residues. The CDR3 DNA is TGTGCCAGCAAGCCCGGGACAGCGAACACTGAAGCTTTCTTT. It is translated as CASKPGTANTEAFF.

This clonotype was observed at least ten times. The CDR3 nucleotides read TGTGCCAGCAGCCCAGGGACCCTAGAGACCCAGTACTTC. Translating gives CASSPGTLETQYF. This chain uses TRBV12-3 or TRBV12-4 with TRBJ2-5; D possibly uses TRBD1 or TRBD2 (5 bases each). Deletions cut 6 bases from V and 4 bases from J, with 12 bases between. This CDR3 is 13 amino acids long.

For the CDR3, the DNA is TGTGCCAGCAGTAACTTACGGGGTCCTGAAGCTTTCTTT. It codes for CASSNLRGPEAFF. The rearrangement uses TRBV6-5 and TRBJ1-1; D is undetermined. The CDR3 is 13 residues long. Trimming took off 5 bases at V and 6 bases at J, with 13 bases between the two ends. The germline gives CDR1 MNHEY, CDR2 SVGAGI.

This clonotype showed up many times. The rearrangement joins TRBV6-2 or TRBV6-3 to TRBJ2-4, with D possibly TRBD2 on 5 matching bases. The CDR3 loop spans 17 amino acids. V lost 1 base to trimming and J lost 0 bases, with 13 bases between them. The germline gives CDR1 MNHEY, CDR2 SVGEGT. The CDR3 is CASSYLPTTKAKNIQYF. CDR3 DNA sequence: TGTGCCAGCAGTTACTTGCCGACTACTAAAGCCAAAAACATTCAGTACTTC.

This clonotype was seen at least ten times. This chain links TRBV5-1 with TRBJ2-7; tentatively, D is TRBD1 or TRBD2 (5 bases each). Per the germline V gene, CDR1 is SGHRS and CDR2 is YFSETQ. The CDR3 is 14 residues long. V lost 4 bases and J lost 6, with 17 bases in between. For the CDR3, the DNA is TGCGCCAGCAGCGCCCGGGACGGGTCCGCCGAGCAGTACTTC. Translation: CASSARDGSAEQYF.

The chain couples TRBV27 to TRBJ2-7; 13 bases map to TRBD2. Germline V gives CDR1 MNHEY, CDR2 SMNVEV (reference sequence). There are 16 residues in the CDR3. Trimming at V came to 5 bases and at J to 8 bases, leaving 12 bases not matched to a gene. CDR3 in DNA: TGTGCCAGCAGTCTCAGCGGAGGACTAGCGGGAGTAAAGCAGTACTTC. Its translation: CASSLSGGLAGVKQYF.

This clonotype was picked up many times. The V gene is TRBV29-1, the J gene TRBJ1-1, with D tentatively TRBD1 (5 bases). This CDR3 contains 13 residues. Germline-derived CDR1 and CDR2 are SQVTM and ANQGSEA. The V end lost 7 bases, the J end lost 2 bases, and 14 bases lay between the germline ends. CDR3 sequence (DNA): TGCAGCGGGGGGGGAGTGATAAACACTGAAGCTTTCTTT. Its translation: CSGGGVINTEAFF.

There are many counts of this clonotype. The chain employs TRBV7-2 and TRBJ2-2; 14 nucleotides match TRBD2. There are 20 residues in the CDR3. Looked up from germline, CDR1 is SGHTA and CDR2 is FQGNSA. Trimming took 6 bases from V and 3 from J; bases not matched to a gene: 15. The CDR3: CASSLGRGLAGARYTGELFF. The CDR3 bases are TGTGCCAGCAGTCTAGGTCGGGGACTAGCGGGAGCAAGGTACACCGGGGAGCTGTTTTTT.

This clonotype was recorded at least ten times. V is TRBV12-3 or TRBV12-4 and J is TRBJ1-1; D remains unclear. V shed 4 bases and J shed 1 base, with 7 bases lying between them. This CDR3 has 13 residues. CDR3 loop: CASSSRQNTEAFF. Here the CDR3 DNA reads TGTGCCAGCAGTTCCCGACAGAACACTGAAGCTTTCTTT.

This clonotype appeared many times. V gene TRBV28 combines with J gene TRBJ2-5; 7 bases are shared with TRBD1. V gave up 1 base and J gave up 5 bases; unmatched junction bases: 4. Germline values: CDR1 MDHEN, CDR2 SYDVKM. This CDR3 has 14 amino acids. The CDR3 sequence is CASSLYRGWETQYF. The CDR3 coding sequence is TGTGCCAGCAGTTTATACAGGGGCTGGGAGACCCAGTACTTC.

This clonotype has just one count. The chain carries TRBV7-2 and TRBJ2-7, with D unresolved. The CDR3 loop spans 13 amino acids. CDR1 SGHTA and CDR2 FQGNSA come from the germline V gene. V lost 8 bases, J lost 1 base, and 12 bases lay in between. CDR3 sequence reads: CASCHPGSYEQYF. The DNA for the CDR3 is TGTGCCAGCTGCCACCCTGGTTCCTACGAGCAGTACTTC.

This clonotype was seen only a few times. The gene calls are TRBV6-1 and TRBJ1-1, with TRBD1 matching over 8 bases. CDR1 and CDR2 from the germline V gene are MNHNS and SASEGT. V shed 10 bases and J 3 bases; nucleotides not matched to a gene: 4. This CDR3 has 12 amino acids. In nucleotides, the CDR3 is TGTGCCACGACAGGGGTCGACACTGAAGCTTTCTTT. Translating gives CATTGVDTEAFF.

In its sample, this clonotype was seen many times. This chain connects TRBV6-1 to TRBJ2-7; D is tentatively TRBD1 or TRBD2 (5 bases each). CDR3 size: 14 residues. Looked up from germline, CDR1 is MNHNS and CDR2 is SASEGT. V shed 4 bases and J shed 2 bases, with 12 bases lying between them. The CDR3 DNA reads TGTGCCAGCAGTGCCCGGGACGCAACCTACGAGCAGTACTTC. This sequence encodes CASSARDATYEQYF.

The V gene is TRBV6-1, the J gene TRBJ2-5; D may correspond to TRBD1 or TRBD2 (5 bases each). This CDR3 region has 14 residues. CDR1 is MNHNS and CDR2 is SASEGT in the germline V gene. V lost 3 bases and J lost 4, with 12 bases in between. The CDR3 nucleotides are TGTGCCAGCAGTGATTTCGGGGCAGGAGAGACCCAGTACTTC. Translation: CASSDFGAGETQYF.

The genes are TRBV12-3 or TRBV12-4 and TRBJ2-7, with D maybe TRBD2 (6 bases). The length of the CDR3 is 13 residues. Deletions cut 6 bases from V and 2 bases from J, with 11 bases between. Here the CDR3 DNA reads TGTGCCAGCAGCGGGACTGCCCCCTACGAGCAGTACTTC. As protein: CASSGTAPYEQYF.

This clonotype was detected ten times or more. The chain is built from TRBV6-2 or TRBV6-3 and TRBJ1-1; 10 bases are shared with TRBD1. The CDR3 runs 14 residues. CDR1 MNHEY and CDR2 SVGEGT come from the germline V gene. V lost 4 bases to trimming and J lost 8 bases; unmatched junction nucleotides: 7. CDR3 DNA: TGTGCCAGCAGTTCACCTGACAGGGGGCTCGAAGCTTTCTTT. Translating gives CASSSPDRGLEAFF.

The sample holds a few counts of this clonotype. The V call is TRBV28, the J call TRBJ2-7; 9 positions match TRBD1. The CDR3 extends over 13 amino acids. J lost 6 bases, V lost 8 bases, and 8 bases had no gene match. Germline V lookup: CDR1 MDHEN, CDR2 SYDVKM. CDR3 amino acids: CASWDRAPAEQYF. For the CDR3, the DNA is TGTGCCAGCTGGGACAGGGCCCCCGCCGAGCAGTACTTC.